These 25 T cell receptor beta chains were all obtained from the same sample, sequenced in a study of CXCR3-negative and CXCR3-positive naive CD8 T cells. TRB cDNA libraries were made by UMI-labeled 5' RACE. TCRdb reprocessed the 5' RACE reads, keeping one entry per CDR3 protein, no DNA. The table lists 50,000 to 65,000 distinct CDR3 sequences, with roughly 0.75% in the top ten. These TCRs' antigens remain unknown. Study-level points and caveats: For CXCR3-positive naive cells, TRB CDR3s were more hydrophobic than those of CXCR3-negative naive cells.

Source material: naive CXCR3+ CD8+ T cells from blood. Described subset: CD45RO-CCR7+CD27+CD95- naive CD8+ T cells expressing CXCR3 (TNR3+). These receptors were obtained from a human donor in good health. Some clones in this sample may be carry-over from other donors' samples.

This chain connects TRBV6-5 to TRBJ1-1; TCRdb designates TRBD1, a call that cannot be tested without DNA. This CDR3 is built from 13 residues. CDR1 and CDR2 (germline): MNHEY, SVGAGI. The chain's CDR3 is CASSWTGQTEAFF.

This chain connects TRBV15 to TRBJ2-7. From germline, CDR1 is LNHNV and CDR2 YYDKDF (reference sequence). The CDR3 extends over 14 amino acids. This CDR3 reads CATSSGGRPYEQYF.

The chain is built from TRBV9 and TRBJ1-6; the D call of TRBD1 rests on TCRdb alone, since no DNA is present to check it. Germline V gene data show CDR1 as SGDLS and CDR2 as YYNGEE. This CDR3 spans 14 amino acids. The CDR3 reads CASSSGTGLSPLHF.

This chain joins TRBV29-1 and TRBJ1-2. The V gene's germline CDR1 is SQVTM and CDR2 ANQGSEA. The CDR3 has 12 residues. The CDR3 region is CSAEGLAYGYTF.

The chain recombines TRBV7-2 with TRBJ2-1. In germline, CDR1 is SGHTA, CDR2 FQGNSA. There are 15 residues in the CDR3. The CDR3 here is CAGSFTTSSYNEQFF.

V usage is TRBV12-3 or TRBV12-4 and J usage is TRBJ1-1; no DNA is available, so the TRBD1 call from TCRdb remains unchecked. The CDR3 spans 15 residues. CDR3 sequence: CASSLQGGRLVEAFF.

V usage is TRBV23-1 and J usage is TRBJ2-2; TCRdb proposes TRBD1, but this gene call is untestable without DNA. TRBV23-1 is an ORF, with its function uncertain. The CDR3 has 16 residues. This chain's CDR3 is CASSQPGQGGSGELFF.

The rearrangement links TRBV20-1 to TRBJ2-7. This CDR3 spans 15 amino acids. The V gene's germline CDR1 is DFQATT and CDR2 SNEGSKA (reference sequence). The CDR3 reads CSARDFRATTYEQYF.

The V call is TRBV25-1, the J call TRBJ1-1; as DNA is missing, the TRBD1 call by TCRdb cannot be tested. Germline CDR1 and CDR2: MGHDK and SYGVNS. The CDR3 is made up of 18 amino acids. This CDR3 reads CASSEGSESYRGYTEAFF.

The chain couples TRBV7-9 to TRBJ2-1; checking the TCRdb D call of TRBD1 is not possible without DNA. CDR3 length: 13 residues. Germline loops: CDR1 SEHNR, CDR2 FQNEAQ (reference sequence). The CDR3 loop reads CASSFWGYNEQFF.

The genes are TRBV29-1 and TRBJ2-7; the TRBD1 assignment by TCRdb is unverifiable without DNA. Per germline, CDR1 SQVTM and CDR2 ANQGSEA. This CDR3 has 13 amino acids. The CDR3 is CSVWWDGDYEQYF.

The chain carries TRBV4-3 and TRBJ2-7. CDR1 is LGHNA and CDR2 is YSLEER in the germline V gene. The CDR3 runs 15 residues. The chain's CDR3 is CASSQRQVDSYEQYF.

This chain connects TRBV27 to TRBJ2-1; TCRdb selects TRBD2, and the lack of DNA leaves this call unchecked. This CDR3 region has 17 residues. Per the germline V gene, CDR1 is MNHEY and CDR2 is SMNVEV (reference sequence). The CDR3 sequence: CASSWFGVAGLIDEQFF.

The chain has TRBV15 and TRBJ1-1; lacking DNA, the TRBD1 call made by TCRdb goes unchecked. This CDR3 contains 16 residues. Germline loops: CDR1 LNHNV, CDR2 YYDKDF (reference sequence). This CDR3 reads CATSSRDRDRDTEAFF.

This sequence joins TRBV14 and TRBJ2-7. The V gene's germline CDR1 is SGHDN and CDR2 FVKESK. The CDR3 has 14 amino acids. The CDR3 spells CASSQELTLYEQYF.

CDR3 protein: CASSPRTGLETQYF. The chain links TRBV6-5 to TRBJ2-5; TCRdb lists TRBD1, though no DNA is available to test this call. The CDR3 covers 14 residues. The germline gives CDR1 MNHEY, CDR2 SVGAGI.

The CDR3 is CSVEYANEQFF. J is TRBJ2-1 and V is TRBV29-1. CDR1 and CDR2 from the germline V gene are SQVTM and ANQGSEA. The CDR3 has 11 residues.

The rearrangement joins TRBV9 to TRBJ2-7; as DNA is missing, the TRBD2 call by TCRdb cannot be tested. CDR1 and CDR2 (germline): SGDLS, YYNGEE. The CDR3 contains 14 residues. CDR3 sequence: CASSLSALAYEQYF.

The chain joins TRBV7-2 to TRBJ2-3; TCRdb's assignment of TRBD1 cannot be checked, as there is no DNA. The CDR3 contains 15 residues. CDR1 and CDR2 from the germline V gene are SGHTA and FQGNSA. CDR3: CASSLDGGVIDTQYF. Full variable domain (outside the CDR3, taken from reference TRBV7-2 and TRBJ2-3): GAGVSQSPSNKVTEKGKDVELRCDPISGHTALYWYRQSLGQGLEFLIYFQGNSAPDKSGLPSDRFSAERTGGSVSTLTIQRTQQEDSAVYLCASSLDGGVIDTQYFGPGTRLTVL.

V is TRBV7-9 and J is TRBJ2-7. Germline V gene data show CDR1 as SEHNR and CDR2 as FQNEAQ (reference sequence). This CDR3 is built from 14 residues. CDR3 protein: CASSPEADAYEQYF.

This chain links TRBV29-1 with TRBJ2-5. Germline V gene sequence: CDR1 SQVTM, CDR2 ANQGSEA. The CDR3 loop spans 15 amino acids. CDR3 in amino acids: CSVVREDGIQETQYF.

This chain uses TRBV15 with TRBJ2-1; TCRdb's D gene call, TRBD1, goes unchecked for lack of DNA. Germline V lookup: CDR1 LNHNV, CDR2 YYDKDF (reference sequence). The CDR3 has 16 amino acids. CDR3 in amino acids: CATSRPLGGVGNEQFF.

The rearrangement uses TRBV5-1 and TRBJ2-2; TCRdb lists TRBD1, though no DNA is available to test this call. The CDR3 contains 15 residues. The germline V gene has CDR1 SGHRS and CDR2 YFSETQ. The CDR3 is CASSGGQGDNGELFF.

The V and J genes are TRBV12-3 or TRBV12-4 and TRBJ2-7. There are 12 residues in the CDR3. CDR3 in amino acids: CASSLGVGEQYF.

The chain has TRBV7-8 and TRBJ1-6; TCRdb returns TRBD1, unconfirmable since there is no DNA. Germline lookup yields CDR1 SGHVS and CDR2 FQNEAQ. This CDR3 has 16 residues. CDR3 loop: CASSSLTYGANSPLHF.